This T cell receptor beta chain is from a study of blood T cell repertoires in COVID-19. Overall study: PBMCs, B-cell-depleted T cells, or T cells were the source of the cDNA or gDNA that made up the material.

In the original analysis: Reference gene primer amplification in the assay estimated nucleated cell counts. The data were produced by immunoSEQ multiplex PCR, yet TCRdb's version contains in-frame clones alone and is incomplete. Clone size and the V and J calls come from that table; the DNA yielded D and trimming. The sample lists about 480,000 clones, more than 75% occurring once. This receptor was identified in a woman in her 40s who had recovered from COVID-19. The specimen sequenced was PBMCs or T cells enriched from blood (not recorded which).

In DNA form, the CDR3 reads TGTGCCAGCAGAGAGTATAATTCACCCCTCCACTTT. Its protein is CASREYNSPLHF. The chain uses TRBV27 and TRBJ1-6; D is uncertain. The CDR3 runs 12 residues. In germline, CDR1 is MNHEY, CDR2 SMNVEV (reference sequence). Trimming took off 6 bases at V and 4 bases at J, with 4 bases between the two ends.